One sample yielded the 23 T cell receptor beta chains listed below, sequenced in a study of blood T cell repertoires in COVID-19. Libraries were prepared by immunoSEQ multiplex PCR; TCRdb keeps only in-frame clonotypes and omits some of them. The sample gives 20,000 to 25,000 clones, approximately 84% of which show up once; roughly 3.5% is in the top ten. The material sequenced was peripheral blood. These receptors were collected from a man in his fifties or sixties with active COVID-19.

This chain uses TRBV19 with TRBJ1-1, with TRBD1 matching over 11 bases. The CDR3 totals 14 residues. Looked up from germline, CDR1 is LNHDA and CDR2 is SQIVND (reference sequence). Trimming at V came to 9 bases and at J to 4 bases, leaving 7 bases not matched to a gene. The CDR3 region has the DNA TGTGCCAGCAGTGGACAGGGGGCCTTCACTGAAGCTTTCTTT. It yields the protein CASSGQGAFTEAFF.

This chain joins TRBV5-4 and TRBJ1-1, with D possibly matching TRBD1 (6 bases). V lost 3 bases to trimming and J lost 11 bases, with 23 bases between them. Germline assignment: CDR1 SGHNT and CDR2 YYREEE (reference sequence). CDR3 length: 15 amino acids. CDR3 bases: TGTGCCAGCAGCTGGGGCAGGGGCAGTGCGTATGGGGCTTTCTTT. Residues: CASSWGRGSAYGAFF.

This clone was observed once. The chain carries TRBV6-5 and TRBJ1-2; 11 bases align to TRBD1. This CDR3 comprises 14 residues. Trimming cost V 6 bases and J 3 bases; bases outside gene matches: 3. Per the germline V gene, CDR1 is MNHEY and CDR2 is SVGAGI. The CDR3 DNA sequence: TGTGCCAGCAGCCGGACAGGGGGCCACTATGGCTACACCTTC. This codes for CASSRTGGHYGYTF.

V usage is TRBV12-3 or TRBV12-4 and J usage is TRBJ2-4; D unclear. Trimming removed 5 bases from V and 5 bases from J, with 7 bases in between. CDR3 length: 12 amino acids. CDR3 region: CASSRSQNIQYF. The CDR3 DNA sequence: TGTGCCAGCAGTCGGTCTCAAAACATTCAGTACTTC.

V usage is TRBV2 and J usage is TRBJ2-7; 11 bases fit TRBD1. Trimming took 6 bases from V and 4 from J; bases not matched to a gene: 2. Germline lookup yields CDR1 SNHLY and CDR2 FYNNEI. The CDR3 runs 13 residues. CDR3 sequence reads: CASRGTGGYEQYF. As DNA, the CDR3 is TGTGCCAGCAGGGGGACAGGGGGGTACGAGCAGTACTTC.

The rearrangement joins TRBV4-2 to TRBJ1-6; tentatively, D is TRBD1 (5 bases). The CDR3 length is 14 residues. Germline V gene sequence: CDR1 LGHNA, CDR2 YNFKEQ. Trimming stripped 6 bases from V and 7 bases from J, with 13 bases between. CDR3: CASRPGLTNSPLHF. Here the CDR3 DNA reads TGTGCCAGCAGACCGGGACTGACCAATTCACCCCTCCACTTT.

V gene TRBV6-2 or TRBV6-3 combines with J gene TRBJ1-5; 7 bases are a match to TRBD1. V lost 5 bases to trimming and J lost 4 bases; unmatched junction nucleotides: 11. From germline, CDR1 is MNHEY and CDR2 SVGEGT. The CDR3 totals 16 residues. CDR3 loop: CASSKSRQGVNQPQHF. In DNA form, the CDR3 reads TGTGCCAGCAGTAAATCCCGACAGGGAGTGAATCAGCCCCAGCATTTT.

For the CDR3, the DNA is TGTGCCAGCAGCCTACAGGGGGCTGTGCAGTTCTTC. Amino acids: CASSLQGAVQFF. V and J are TRBV3-1 (or the pseudogene TRBV3-2) and TRBJ2-1, with 9 nucleotides matching TRBD1. In germline, CDR1 is LGHDT, CDR2 YNNKEL (reference sequence). J gave up 12 bases and V 4 bases, and 4 bases lay outside the gene matches. The CDR3 is made up of 12 amino acids.

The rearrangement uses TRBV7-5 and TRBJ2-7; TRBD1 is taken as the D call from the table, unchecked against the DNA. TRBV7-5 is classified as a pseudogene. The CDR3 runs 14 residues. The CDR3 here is CVRSPDRVTHEQYF. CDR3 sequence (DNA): TGTGTCAGAAGCCCAGACAGGGTTACGCACGAGCAGTACTTC.

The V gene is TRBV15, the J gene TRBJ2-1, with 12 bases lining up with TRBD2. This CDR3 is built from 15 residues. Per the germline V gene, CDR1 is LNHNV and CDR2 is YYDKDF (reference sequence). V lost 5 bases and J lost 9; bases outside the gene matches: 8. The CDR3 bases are TGTGCCACCAGCGAACTAGCGGGGGGTTACGGTGAGCAGTTCTTC. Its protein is CATSELAGGYGEQFF.

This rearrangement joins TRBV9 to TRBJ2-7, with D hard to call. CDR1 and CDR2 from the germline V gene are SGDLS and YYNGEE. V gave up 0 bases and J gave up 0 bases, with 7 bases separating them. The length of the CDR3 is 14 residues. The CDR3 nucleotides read TGTGCCAGCAGCGTAGATGGAGACTCCTACGAGCAGTACTTC. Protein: CASSVDGDSYEQYF. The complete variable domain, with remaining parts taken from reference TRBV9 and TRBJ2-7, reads DSGVTQTPKHLITATGQRVTLRCSPRSGDLSVYWYQQSLDQGLQFLIQYYNGEERAKGNILERFSAQQFPDLHSELNLSSLELGDSALYFCASSVDGDSYEQYFGPGTRLTVT.

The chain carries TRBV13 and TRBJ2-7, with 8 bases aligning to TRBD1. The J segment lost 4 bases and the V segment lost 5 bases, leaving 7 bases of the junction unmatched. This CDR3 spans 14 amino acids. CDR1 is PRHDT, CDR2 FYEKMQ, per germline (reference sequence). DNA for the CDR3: TGTGCCAGCAGCACGGGACAGGAATCGTACGAGCAGTACTTC. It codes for CASSTGQESYEQYF.

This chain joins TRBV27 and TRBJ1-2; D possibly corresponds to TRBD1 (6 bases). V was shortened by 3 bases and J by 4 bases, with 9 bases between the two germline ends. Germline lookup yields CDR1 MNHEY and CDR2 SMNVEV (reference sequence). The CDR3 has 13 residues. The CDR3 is CASSFLQGYGYTF. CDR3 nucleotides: TGTGCCAGCAGTTTTTTACAGGGCTATGGCTACACCTTC.

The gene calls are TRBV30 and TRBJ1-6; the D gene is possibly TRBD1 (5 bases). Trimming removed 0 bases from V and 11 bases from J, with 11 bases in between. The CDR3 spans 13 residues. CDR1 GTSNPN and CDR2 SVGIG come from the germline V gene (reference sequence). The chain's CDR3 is CAWSVGQGTPLHF. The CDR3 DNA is TGTGCCTGGAGTGTTGGGCAGGGCACACCCCTCCACTTT.

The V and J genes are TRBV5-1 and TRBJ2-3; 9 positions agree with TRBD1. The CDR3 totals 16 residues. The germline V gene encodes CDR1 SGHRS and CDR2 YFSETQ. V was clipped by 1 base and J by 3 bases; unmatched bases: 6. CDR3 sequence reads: CASSLSLDRGTDTQYF. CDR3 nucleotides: TGCGCCAGCAGCTTGTCCTTGGACAGGGGAACAGATACGCAGTATTTT.

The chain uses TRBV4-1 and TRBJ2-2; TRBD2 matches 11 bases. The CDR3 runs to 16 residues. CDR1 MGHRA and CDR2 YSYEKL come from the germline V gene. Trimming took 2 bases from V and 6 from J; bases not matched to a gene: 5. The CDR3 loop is CASSQLSGGAAGELFF. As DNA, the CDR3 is TGCGCCAGCAGCCAACTTAGCGGGGGGGCTGCCGGGGAGCTGTTTTTT.

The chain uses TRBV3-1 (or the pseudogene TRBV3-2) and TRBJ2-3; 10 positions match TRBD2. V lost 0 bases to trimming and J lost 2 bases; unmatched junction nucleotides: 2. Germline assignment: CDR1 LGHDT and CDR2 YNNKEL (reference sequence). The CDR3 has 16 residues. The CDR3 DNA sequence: TGTGCCAGCAGCCAAGAAGCGGGGGGGTTCACAGATACGCAGTATTTT. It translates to CASSQEAGGFTDTQYF.

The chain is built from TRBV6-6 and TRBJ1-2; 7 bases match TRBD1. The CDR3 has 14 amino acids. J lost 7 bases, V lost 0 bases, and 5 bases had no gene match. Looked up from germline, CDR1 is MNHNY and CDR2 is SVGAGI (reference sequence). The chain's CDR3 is CASSYSGGAGGYTF. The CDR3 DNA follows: TGTGCCAGCAGTTACTCAGGGGGCGCAGGTGGCTACACCTTC.

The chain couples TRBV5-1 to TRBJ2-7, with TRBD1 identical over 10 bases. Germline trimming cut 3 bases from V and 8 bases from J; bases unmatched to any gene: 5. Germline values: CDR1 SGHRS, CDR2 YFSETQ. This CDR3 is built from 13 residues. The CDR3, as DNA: TGCGCCAGCAGCTCCGGGACAGGGGATCAGCAGTACTTC. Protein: CASSSGTGDQQYF.

The CDR3 is CASSTKGHPTEKLFF. The CDR3 DNA is TGTGCCAGCAGTACCAAGGGACATCCCACGGAAAAACTGTTTTTT. The V and J genes are TRBV27 and TRBJ1-4; TRBD1 might be the D (6 bases). The germline V and J ends were trimmed by 5 bases and 8 bases, with 18 bases remaining between them. CDR3 length: 15 residues. Germline V gives CDR1 MNHEY, CDR2 SMNVEV (reference sequence).

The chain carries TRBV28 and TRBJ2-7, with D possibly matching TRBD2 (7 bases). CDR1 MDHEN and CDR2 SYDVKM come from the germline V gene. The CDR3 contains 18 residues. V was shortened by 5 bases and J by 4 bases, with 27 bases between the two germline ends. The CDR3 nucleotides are TGTGCCAGCAGTCCCTGGGGAAGAGTGGGTGGGGGGGCGTACGAGCAGTACTTC. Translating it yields CASSPWGRVGGGAYEQYF. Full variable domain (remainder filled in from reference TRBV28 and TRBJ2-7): DVKVTQSSRYLVKRTGEKVFLECVQDMDHENMFWYRQDPGLGLRLIYFSYDVKMKEKGDIPEGYSVSREKKERFSLILESASTNQTSMYLCASSPWGRVGGGAYEQYFGPGTRLTVT.

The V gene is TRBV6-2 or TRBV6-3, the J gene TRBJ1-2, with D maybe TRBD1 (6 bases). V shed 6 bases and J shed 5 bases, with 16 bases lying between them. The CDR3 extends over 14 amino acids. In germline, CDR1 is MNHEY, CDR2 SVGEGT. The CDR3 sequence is CASRPGGARYGYTF. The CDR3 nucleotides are TGTGCCAGCAGGCCTGGGGGGGCTCGGTATGGCTACACCTTC.

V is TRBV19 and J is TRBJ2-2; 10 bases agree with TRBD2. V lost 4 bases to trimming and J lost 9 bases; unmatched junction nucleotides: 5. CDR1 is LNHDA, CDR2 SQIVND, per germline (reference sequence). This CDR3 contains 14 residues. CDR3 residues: CASSKRGGQRELFF. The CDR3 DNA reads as TGTGCCAGTAGTAAGCGGGGGGGCCAGCGGGAGCTGTTTTTT. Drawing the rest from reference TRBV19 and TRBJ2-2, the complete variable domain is DGGITQSPKYLFRKEGQNVTLSCEQNLNHDAMYWYRQDPGQGLRLIYYSQIVNDFQKGDIAEGYSVSREKKESFPLTVTSAQKNPTAFYLCASSKRGGQRELFFGEGSRLTVL.